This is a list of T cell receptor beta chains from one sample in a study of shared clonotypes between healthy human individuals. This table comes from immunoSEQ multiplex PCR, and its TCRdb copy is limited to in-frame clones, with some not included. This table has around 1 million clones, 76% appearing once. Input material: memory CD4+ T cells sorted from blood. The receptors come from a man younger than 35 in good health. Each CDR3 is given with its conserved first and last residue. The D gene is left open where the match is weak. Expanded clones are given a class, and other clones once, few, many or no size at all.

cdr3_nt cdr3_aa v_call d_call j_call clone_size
TGTGCCAGCAGTACCGCAGGGGGCGATGGCTACACCTTC CASSTAGGDGYTF TRBV6-1 TRBD1 TRBJ1-2 -
TGTGCCAGCAGGCTAGCCCTATACAATGAGCAGTTCTTC CASRLALYNEQFF TRBV2 - TRBJ2-1 -
TGCGCCAGCAGCTTGACACCGGGACAGGGCAGGGAGCAGTACTTC CASSLTPGQGREQYF TRBV5-1 TRBD1 TRBJ2-7 -
TGTGCCAGCAGTGATACAGGGAGGACTGAAGCTTTCTTT CASSDTGRTEAFF TRBV6-1 - TRBJ1-1 few
TGTGCCAGCTCACCACCAGGCACCGGGGAGCTGTTTTTT CASSPPGTGELFF TRBV18 - TRBJ2-2 -
TGTGCCAGCAGCGTTGGGACTCAAGGGAATACGCAGTATTTT CASSVGTQGNTQYF TRBV7-9 - TRBJ2-3 once
TGTGCCAGCAGCTTGGGGACAGGTCCAAGGGAGACCCAGTACTTC CASSLGTGPRETQYF TRBV5-5 TRBD1 TRBJ2-5 -
TGTGCCAGCAGCCCCATTGCTAGGGGGGGCGTCGAGACCCAGTACTTC CASSPIARGGVETQYF TRBV5-6 - TRBJ2-5 -
TGTGCCAGCAGCTTACGGCGGATGAACACTGAAGCTTTCTTT CASSLRRMNTEAFF TRBV7-2 - TRBJ1-1 -
TGCAGCGCCACCCCGGTCGGTAGGGGCGAGCAGTTCTTC CSATPVGRGEQFF TRBV29-1 - TRBJ2-1 -
TGTGCCAGCAGCTTGGGCAGGGGGCGCGGGTATGGCTACACCTTC CASSLGRGRGYGYTF TRBV5-4 TRBD1 TRBJ1-2 -
TGTGCCTGGAGTGTAGACAGGGGACGTGGCTACACCTTC CAWSVDRGRGYTF TRBV30 TRBD1 TRBJ1-2 -
TGTGCCAGCAGCATAAAATCGAACACTGAAGCTTTCTTT CASSIKSNTEAFF TRBV7-6 - TRBJ1-1 -
TGTGCCCGAGCAAACCAGGGCTACGAGCAGTACTTC CARANQGYEQYF TRBV30 - TRBJ2-7 -
TGTGCCAGCAGTGAAGCCGCGGGATCTTACAATGAGCAGTTCTTC CASSEAAGSYNEQFF TRBV6-1 - TRBJ2-1 few
TGTGCCAGCACCCCCTTCGAAGTCGTCGAGCAGTTCTTC CASTPFEVVEQFF TRBV5-6 - TRBJ2-1 once
TGTGCCAGCAAGGAGGGAACAGGGACTAATGAAAAACTGTTTTTT CASKEGTGTNEKLFF TRBV7-9 - TRBJ1-4 -
TGCAGCGTCCTGACAAGTAACACTGAAGCTTTCTTT CSVLTSNTEAFF TRBV29-1 - TRBJ1-1 -
TGTGCCAGCAGTTCCGCCGGGGGGCGAGGGAATGAGCAGTTCTTC CASSSAGGRGNEQFF TRBV28 - TRBJ2-1 -
TGTGCCAGCTCACCAATTCTGGACACTGAAGCTTTCTTT CASSPILDTEAFF TRBV18 - TRBJ1-1 once
TGTGCCAGCAGCTTGGAGCGGGGGGCCTACGAGCAGTACTTC CASSLERGAYEQYF TRBV5-6 TRBD2 TRBJ2-7 -
TGTGCCAGCAGGAGGGACGGTTTTGAAAAACTGTTTTTT CASRRDGFEKLFF TRBV6-5 - TRBJ1-4 -
TGTGCCAGCAGCTTAGGTGGGCCAAGTCCCTTAGGGGGCTACACCTTC CASSLGGPSPLGGYTF TRBV7-9 - TRBJ1-2 -
TGTGCCAGCTCCTCGGGGGCGAAGGGCTACGAGCAGTACTTC CASSSGAKGYEQYF TRBV18 - TRBJ2-7 -
TGCGCCAGCAGCTATCCGGAAACATCTTCACCCCTCCACTTT CASSYPETSSPLHF TRBV5-1 - TRBJ1-6 -
TGTGCCAGCAGTGAAGGGGGGTGGGGTGGCTACACCTTC CASSEGGWGGYTF TRBV6-1 - TRBJ1-2 once
TGTGCCAGTAGTACCCTGTCAGGGGATTCACCCCTCCACTTT CASSTLSGDSPLHF TRBV19 - TRBJ1-6 -
TGTGCCAGCACGGGAAGCTACAATTCACCCCTCCACTTT CASTGSYNSPLHF TRBV6-1 - TRBJ1-6 few
TGTGCCAGTAGTATAGGGCCTAGCGGGAGTGCCGGGGAGCTGTTTTTT CASSIGPSGSAGELFF TRBV19 TRBD2 TRBJ2-2 once
TGTGCCAGCAGTAGACCGACAGGGAGTGGCTATGGCTACACCTTC CASSRPTGSGYGYTF TRBV6-5 TRBD1 TRBJ1-2 -
TGTGCCAGTAGTGGGGGACAGTCAGGGTCGGCTGAAGCTTTCTTT CASSGGQSGSAEAFF TRBV19 TRBD1 TRBJ1-1 -
TGTGCCAGCAGCTTTCTCGGGACGAACACCGGGGAGCTGTTTTTT CASSFLGTNTGELFF TRBV7-6 - TRBJ2-2 few
TGTGCCAGCAACCCCACAGGTTACGAGCAGTACTTC CASNPTGYEQYF TRBV6-1 - TRBJ2-7 -
TGTGCCAGCAGTATAAACATCCAAGAGACCCAGTACTTC CASSINIQETQYF TRBV2 - TRBJ2-5 -
TGTGCCAGCTCACCGGAGACAACCCGGGGGGAAAAACTGTTTTTT CASSPETTRGEKLFF TRBV18 - TRBJ1-4 -
TGTGCCAGCTCGCCCGGACTGGAATATGGCTACACCTTC CASSPGLEYGYTF TRBV18 - TRBJ1-2 -
TGTGCCACCAGCAGAGATCCTTTAGGGGCCAACGTCCTGACTTTC CATSRDPLGANVLTF TRBV15 - TRBJ2-6 -
TGTGCCTGCCATGTGGGGGGGAACCAGCCCCAGCATTTT CACHVGGNQPQHF TRBV30 - TRBJ1-5 -
TGTGCCAGCAGCCCCGGGGCAAAAGAGACCCAGTACTTC CASSPGAKETQYF TRBV7-2 - TRBJ2-5 -
TGTGCCAGCAGCTTCCTAGCGGGGGAAGAGACCCAGTACTTC CASSFLAGEETQYF TRBV11-2 TRBD2 TRBJ2-5 many
TGTGCCAGCAGCCTGACTAGCGGGCACAATGAGCAGTTCTTC CASSLTSGHNEQFF TRBV5-5 TRBD2 TRBJ2-1 -